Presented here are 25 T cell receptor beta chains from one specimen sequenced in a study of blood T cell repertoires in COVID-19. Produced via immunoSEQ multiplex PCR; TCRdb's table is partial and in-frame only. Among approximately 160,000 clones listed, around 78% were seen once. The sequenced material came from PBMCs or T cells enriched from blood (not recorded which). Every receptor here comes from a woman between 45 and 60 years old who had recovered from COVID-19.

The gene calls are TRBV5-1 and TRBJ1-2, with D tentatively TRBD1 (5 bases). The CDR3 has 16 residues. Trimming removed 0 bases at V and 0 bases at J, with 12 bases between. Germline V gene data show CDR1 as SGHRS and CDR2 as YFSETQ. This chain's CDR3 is CASSLGQPVSNYGYTF. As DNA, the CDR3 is TGCGCCAGCAGCTTGGGACAGCCAGTCTCTAACTATGGCTACACCTTC.

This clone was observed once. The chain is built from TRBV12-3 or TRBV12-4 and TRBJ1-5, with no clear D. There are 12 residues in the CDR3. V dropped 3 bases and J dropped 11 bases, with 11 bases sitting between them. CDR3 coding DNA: TGTGCCAGCAGTTTCGACATGATGGCCCAGCATTTT. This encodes CASSFDMMAQHF.

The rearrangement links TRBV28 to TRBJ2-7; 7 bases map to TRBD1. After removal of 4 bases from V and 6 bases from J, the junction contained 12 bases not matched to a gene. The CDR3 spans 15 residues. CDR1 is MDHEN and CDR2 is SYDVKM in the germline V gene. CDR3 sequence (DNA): TGTGCCAGCAGTTCCCCTGGTACAGGGGAACCCGAGCAGTACGTC. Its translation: CASSSPGTGEPEQYV.

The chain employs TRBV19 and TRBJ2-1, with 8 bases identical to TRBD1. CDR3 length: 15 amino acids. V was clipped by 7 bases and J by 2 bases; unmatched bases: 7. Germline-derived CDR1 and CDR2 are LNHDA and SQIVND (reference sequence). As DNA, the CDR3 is TGTGCCAGTACAATACAGGGGGGCACCTACAATGAGCAGTTCTTC. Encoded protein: CASTIQGGTYNEQFF.

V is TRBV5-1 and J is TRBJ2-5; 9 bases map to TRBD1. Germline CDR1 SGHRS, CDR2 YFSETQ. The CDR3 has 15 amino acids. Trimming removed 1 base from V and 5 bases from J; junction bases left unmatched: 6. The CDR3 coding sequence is TGCGCCAGCAGCTTGCGGACAGGGGAGGTGGAGACCCAGTACTTC. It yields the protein CASSLRTGEVETQYF.

CDR3 residues: CASSIQGNTIYF. CDR3 DNA: TGTGCCAGCAGCATACAGGGAAACACCATATATTTT. V and J are TRBV2 and TRBJ1-3; D ambiguous. Deletions cut 6 bases from V and 4 bases from J, with 7 bases between. In germline, CDR1 is SNHLY, CDR2 FYNNEI. The CDR3 consists of 12 residues.

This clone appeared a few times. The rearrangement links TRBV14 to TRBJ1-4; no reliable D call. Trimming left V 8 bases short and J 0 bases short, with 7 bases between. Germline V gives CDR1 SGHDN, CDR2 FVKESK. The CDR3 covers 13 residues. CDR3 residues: CASSRATNEKLFF. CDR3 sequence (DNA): TGTGCCAGCTCGCGGGCAACTAATGAAAAACTGTTTTTT.

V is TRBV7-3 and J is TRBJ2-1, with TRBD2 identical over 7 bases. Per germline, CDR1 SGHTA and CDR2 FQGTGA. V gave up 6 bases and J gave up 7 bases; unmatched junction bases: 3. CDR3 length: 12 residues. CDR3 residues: CASRAGVNEQFF. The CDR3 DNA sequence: TGTGCCAGCAGGGCGGGGGTGAATGAGCAGTTCTTC.

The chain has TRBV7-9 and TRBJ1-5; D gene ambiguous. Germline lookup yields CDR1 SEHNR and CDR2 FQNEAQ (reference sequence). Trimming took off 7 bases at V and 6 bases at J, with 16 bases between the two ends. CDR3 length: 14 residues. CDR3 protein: CASTNTGWAQPQHF. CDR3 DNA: TGTGCCAGCACCAACACGGGGTGGGCTCAGCCCCAGCATTTT.

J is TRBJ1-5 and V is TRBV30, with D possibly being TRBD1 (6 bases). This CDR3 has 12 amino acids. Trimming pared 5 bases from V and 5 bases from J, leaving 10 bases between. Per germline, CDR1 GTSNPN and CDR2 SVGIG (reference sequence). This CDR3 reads CAWDGGHQPQHF. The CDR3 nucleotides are TGTGCCTGGGACGGGGGGCATCAGCCCCAGCATTTT.

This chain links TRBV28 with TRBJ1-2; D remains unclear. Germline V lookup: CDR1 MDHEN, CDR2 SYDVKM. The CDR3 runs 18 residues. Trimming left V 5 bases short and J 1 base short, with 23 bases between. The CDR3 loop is CASSKFPPSWLVNYGYTF. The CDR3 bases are TGTGCCAGCAGTAAATTCCCCCCGTCGTGGCTCGTTAACTATGGCTACACCTTC.

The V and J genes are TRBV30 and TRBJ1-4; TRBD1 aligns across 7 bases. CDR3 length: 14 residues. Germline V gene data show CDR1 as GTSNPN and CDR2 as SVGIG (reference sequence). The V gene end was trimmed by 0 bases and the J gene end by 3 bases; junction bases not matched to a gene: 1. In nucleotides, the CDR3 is TGTGCCTGGAGTGTAGGGGGCGCTAATGAAAAACTGTTTTTT. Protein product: CAWSVGGANEKLFF.

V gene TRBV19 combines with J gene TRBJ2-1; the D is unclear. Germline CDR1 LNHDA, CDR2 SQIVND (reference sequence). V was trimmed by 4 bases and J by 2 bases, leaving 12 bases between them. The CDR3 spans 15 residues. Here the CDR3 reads CASSTSGDAYNEQFF. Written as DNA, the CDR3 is TGTGCCAGTAGTACATCAGGTGATGCCTACAATGAGCAGTTCTTC. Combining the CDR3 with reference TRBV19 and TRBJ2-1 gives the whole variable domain DGGITQSPKYLFRKEGQNVTLSCEQNLNHDAMYWYRQDPGQGLRLIYYSQIVNDFQKGDIAEGYSVSREKKESFPLTVTSAQKNPTAFYLCASSTSGDAYNEQFFGPGTRLTVL.

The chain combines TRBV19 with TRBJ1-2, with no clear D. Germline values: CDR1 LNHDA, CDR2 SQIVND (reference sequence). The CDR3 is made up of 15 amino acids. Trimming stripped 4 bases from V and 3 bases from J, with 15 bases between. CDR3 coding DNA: TGTGCCAGTAGTAAGACAAGGCGATGGGACTATGGCTACACCTTC. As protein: CASSKTRRWDYGYTF.

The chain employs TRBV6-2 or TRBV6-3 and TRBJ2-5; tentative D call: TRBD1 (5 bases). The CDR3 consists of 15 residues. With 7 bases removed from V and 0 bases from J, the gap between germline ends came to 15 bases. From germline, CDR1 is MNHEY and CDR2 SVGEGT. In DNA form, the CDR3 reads TGTGCCAGCACCCCCGGTGACAGCGACCAAGAGACCCAGTACTTC. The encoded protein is CASTPGDSDQETQYF.

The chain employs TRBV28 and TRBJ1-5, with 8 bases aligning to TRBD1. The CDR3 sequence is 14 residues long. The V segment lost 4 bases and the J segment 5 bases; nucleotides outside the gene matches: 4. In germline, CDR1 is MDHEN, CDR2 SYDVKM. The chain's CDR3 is CASSSGGEYQPQHF. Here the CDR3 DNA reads TGTGCCAGCAGTTCAGGGGGCGAATATCAGCCCCAGCATTTT. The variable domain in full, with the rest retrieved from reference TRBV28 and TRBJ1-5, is DVKVTQSSRYLVKRTGEKVFLECVQDMDHENMFWYRQDPGLGLRLIYFSYDVKMKEKGDIPEGYSVSREKKERFSLILESASTNQTSMYLCASSSGGEYQPQHFGDGTRLSIL.

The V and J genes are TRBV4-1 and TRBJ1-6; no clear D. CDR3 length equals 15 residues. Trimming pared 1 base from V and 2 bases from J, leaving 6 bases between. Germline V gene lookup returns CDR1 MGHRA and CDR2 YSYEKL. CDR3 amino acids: CASSQGGAYNSPLHF. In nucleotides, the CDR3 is TGCGCCAGCAGCCAAGGAGGCGCCTATAATTCACCCCTCCACTTT.

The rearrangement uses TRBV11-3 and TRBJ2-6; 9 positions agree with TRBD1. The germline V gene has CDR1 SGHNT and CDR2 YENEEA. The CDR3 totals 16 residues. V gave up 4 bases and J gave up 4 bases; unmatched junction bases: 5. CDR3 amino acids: CASSSGTGTGANVLTF. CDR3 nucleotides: TGTGCCAGCAGCTCCGGGACAGGGACAGGGGCCAACGTCCTGACTTTC.

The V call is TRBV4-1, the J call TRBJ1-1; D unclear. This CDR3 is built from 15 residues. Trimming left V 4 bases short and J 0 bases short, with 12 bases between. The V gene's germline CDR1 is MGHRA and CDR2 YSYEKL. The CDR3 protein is CASSRELRLNTEAFF. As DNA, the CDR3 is TGCGCCAGCAGCCGAGAACTTCGTTTGAACACTGAAGCTTTCTTT.

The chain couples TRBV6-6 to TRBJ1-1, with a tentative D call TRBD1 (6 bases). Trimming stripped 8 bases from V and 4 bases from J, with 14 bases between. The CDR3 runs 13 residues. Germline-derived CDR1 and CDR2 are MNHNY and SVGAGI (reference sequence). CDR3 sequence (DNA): TGTGCCAGCCTCCAACAGGGACCCACTGAAGCTTTCTTT. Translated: CASLQQGPTEAFF.

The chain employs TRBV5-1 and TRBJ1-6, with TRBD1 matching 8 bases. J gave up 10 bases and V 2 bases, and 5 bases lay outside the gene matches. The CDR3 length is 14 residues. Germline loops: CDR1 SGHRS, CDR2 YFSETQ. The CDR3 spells CASSFADRDSPLHF. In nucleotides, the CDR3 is TGCGCCAGCAGCTTTGCGGACAGGGACTCACCCCTCCACTTT.

The CDR3 DNA is TGTGCCAGCAGAATAGATCTTTGGGAAAAACTGTTTTTT. Protein sequence: CASRIDLWEKLFF. This chain links TRBV5-5 with TRBJ1-4; D gene ambiguous. Germline CDR1 SGHKS, CDR2 YYEKEE (reference sequence). The CDR3 is 13 residues long. V shed 5 bases and J shed 8 bases, with 13 bases lying between them.

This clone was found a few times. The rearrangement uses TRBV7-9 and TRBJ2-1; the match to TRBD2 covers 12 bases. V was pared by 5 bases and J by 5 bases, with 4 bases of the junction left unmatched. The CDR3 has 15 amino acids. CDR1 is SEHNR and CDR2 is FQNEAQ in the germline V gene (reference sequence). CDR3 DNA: TGTGCCAGCAGCCCCAGACTAGCGGGAGACAATGAGCAGTTCTTC. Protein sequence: CASSPRLAGDNEQFF.

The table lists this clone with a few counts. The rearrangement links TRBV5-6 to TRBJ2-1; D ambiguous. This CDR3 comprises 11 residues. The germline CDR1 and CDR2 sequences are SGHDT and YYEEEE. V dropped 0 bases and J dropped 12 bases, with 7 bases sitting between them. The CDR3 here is CASSLGPWQFF. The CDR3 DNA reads TGTGCCAGCAGCTTGGGGCCTTGGCAGTTCTTC.

The CDR3, as DNA: TGTGCCACCAGTGATCCCCCGGCCCGGGGCACAGATACGCAGTATTTT. Encoded protein: CATSDPPARGTDTQYF. The V gene is TRBV24-1, the J gene TRBJ2-3; D is unresolved. This CDR3 spans 16 amino acids. Looked up from germline, CDR1 is KGHDR and CDR2 is SFDVKD. V was trimmed by 3 bases and J by 1 base, leaving 13 bases between them.